Below, one T cell receptor beta chain is given with its context. The antigen is undetermined. Several immunoSEQ 96-well plates shared each subset's DNA, each plate a replicate. Generated by immunoSEQ multiplex PCR, the TCRdb table keeps only in-frame clones and is missing some. The data show 650,000 to 700,000 clones, less than 95% seen once. V dropped 5 bases and J dropped 0 bases, with 14 bases sitting between them. This CDR3 has 15 residues. Germline V gives CDR1 SGHRS, CDR2 YFSETQ. The sample originates from a study of shared clonotypes between healthy human individuals. Donors were healthy HIV-negative adults without recently reported acute infections or vaccinations. Study-wide results and caveats: Memory subsets had estimated richness that was generally smaller than that of naive subsets. Across several donors, naive CD4 shared 5% to 5.5%, naive CD8 around 3.8%, memory CD4 2% to 2.5%, memory CD8 0.4% to 0.5%.

Sequences were obtained from memory CD8+ T cells from PBMCs. The subset here: CD45RO+ cells pooled with CCR7-negative TemRA cells. This chain links TRBV5-1 with TRBJ1-2, with TRBD1 as a possible D gene (5 bases). The TCR sequence derives from a man aged 18 to 29 in good health. Some clones in this sample may be carry-over from other donors' samples. CDR3 bases: TGCGCCAGCAGAACTAGGGGCCTTTCTAACTATGGCTACACCTTC. It yields the protein CASRTRGLSNYGYTF.